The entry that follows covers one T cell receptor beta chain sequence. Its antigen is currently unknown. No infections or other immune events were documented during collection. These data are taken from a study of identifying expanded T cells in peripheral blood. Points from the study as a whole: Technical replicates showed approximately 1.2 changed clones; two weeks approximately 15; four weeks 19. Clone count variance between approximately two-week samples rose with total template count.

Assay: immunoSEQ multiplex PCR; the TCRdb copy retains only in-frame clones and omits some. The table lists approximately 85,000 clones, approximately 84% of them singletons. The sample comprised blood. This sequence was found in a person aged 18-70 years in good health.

The CDR3 DNA follows: TGTGCCAGTAGCTGGACAGGGGGAAATCAGCCCCAGCATTTT. As protein: CASSWTGGNQPQHF. The rearrangement links TRBV19 to TRBJ1-5; 10 bases align to TRBD1. Trimming cost V 6 bases and J 4 bases; bases outside gene matches: 3. From germline, CDR1 is LNHDA and CDR2 SQIVND (reference sequence). The CDR3 has 14 residues.